The source of this T cell receptor beta chain is a study of T cell repertoires in cytomegalovirus infection. This clonotype came up a few times. Antigen: not known. The germline V and J ends were trimmed by 1 base and 2 bases, with 15 bases remaining between them. Germline V gene lookup returns CDR1 SGHDT and CDR2 YYEEEE. The CDR3 covers 16 residues. From the reads, TCRdb called clonotypes with MiXCR, one entry per CDR3 protein. The sample holds some 800,000 distinct CDR3 sequences, approximately 29% seen once. Study-wide results and limits: Predominance within the ex vivo response was attributable to HLA-C-restricted CMV-specific TCR beta clonotypes.

The specimen was cultured CD8+ T cells from PBMCs, collected from culture after CMV antigen stimulation. The sequence was collected from a human donor in good health (CMV status not recorded). Some clones in this sample may be carry-over from other donors' samples. The rearrangement joins TRBV5-6 to TRBJ2-5; D is tentatively TRBD1 or TRBD2 (5 bases each). CDR3 in DNA: TGTGCCAGCAGCTTGCCTGGGACCACCCCACAAGAGACCCAGTACTTC. It yields the protein CASSLPGTTPQETQYF.